This passage covers 13 T cell receptor beta chains from one sample sequenced in a study of Ad26.COV2.S vaccination and SARS-CoV-2 variants. This table comes from immunoSEQ multiplex PCR, and its TCRdb copy is limited to in-frame clones, with some not included. The sample records 450,000 to 550,000 clones, 80% to 90% being singletons. Treatment: some 20 received Ad26.COV2.S at low or high dose, single or two shots; about 5 received placebo; per-sample allocation not given. Specimens were obtained on day 63 following the first vaccine or placebo injection. The material was peripheral blood, obtained in a trial of Ad26.COV2.S vaccine versus placebo. The origin of the receptors is a person between 18 and 60 years old who received the Ad26.COV2.S COVID-19 vaccine or a placebo.

Only a few counts were recorded for this clone. The J gene is TRBJ1-6, the V gene TRBV6-4; D remains unclear. Deletions cut 11 bases from V and 6 bases from J, with 8 bases between. The CDR3 sequence is 11 residues long. The germline V gene encodes CDR1 MRHNA and CDR2 SNTAGT. In DNA form, the CDR3 reads TGTGCCCCCATGAGTAATTCACCCCTCCACTTT. Protein product: CAPMSNSPLHF.

The chain couples TRBV27 to TRBJ1-6; TRBD1 matches 11 bases. Germline trimming cut 8 bases from V and 8 bases from J; bases unmatched to any gene: 11. This CDR3 region has 16 residues. Germline lookup yields CDR1 MNHEY and CDR2 SMNVEV (reference sequence). This chain's CDR3 is CASRQIRDRGDSPLHF. In DNA, the CDR3 is TGTGCCAGCCGCCAGATTAGGGACAGGGGGGATTCACCCCTCCACTTT.

The V gene is TRBV9, the J gene TRBJ2-1; unclear D gene. The germline gives CDR1 SGDLS, CDR2 YYNGEE. Deletions cut 4 bases from V and 3 bases from J, with 14 bases between. The CDR3 length is 15 residues. In DNA form, the CDR3 reads TGTGCCAGCAGCTATGGTGGACGTTTCTACAATGAGCAGTTCTTC. It yields the protein CASSYGGRFYNEQFF.

The V call is TRBV18, the J call TRBJ2-3; D gene ambiguous. Germline CDR1 is KGHSH and CDR2 is LQKENI. V lost 6 bases to trimming and J lost 6 bases, with 10 bases between them. There are 12 residues in the CDR3. DNA for the CDR3: TGTGCCAGCTCCCTTAGGTGGGATACGCAGTATTTT. It specifies CASSLRWDTQYF.

The chain carries TRBV4-2 and TRBJ1-6, with D unclear. Germline CDR1 LGHNA, CDR2 YNFKEQ. The CDR3 is made up of 18 amino acids. The germline V and J ends were trimmed by 0 bases and 7 bases, with 19 bases remaining between them. The CDR3 DNA reads TGTGCCAGCAGCCAAGATCAAGTGGGTGTTTTGGGAAATTCACCCCTCCACTTT. Its translation: CASSQDQVGVLGNSPLHF.

Only one count was recorded for this clone. The V and J genes are TRBV4-1 and TRBJ1-5; possibly TRBD1 for D (5 bases). CDR1 is MGHRA, CDR2 YSYEKL, per germline. V was cut by 2 bases and J by 4 bases, with 30 bases left in between. CDR3 size: 21 residues. CDR3 sequence (DNA): TGCGCCAGCAGCCAACTCCCTACGGGACTACCCCACCGATATCGGAATCAGCCCCAGCATTTT. Translating it yields CASSQLPTGLPHRYRNQPQHF.

The V call is TRBV27, the J call TRBJ1-3; D is perhaps TRBD1 (5 bases). The length of the CDR3 is 16 residues. V lost 4 bases and J lost 2, with 15 bases in between. Germline V CDR1 and CDR2: MNHEY, SMNVEV (reference sequence). CDR3 bases: TGTGCCAGCAGTTATACTACAGGTCCACCTGGAAACACCATATATTTT. Encoded protein: CASSYTTGPPGNTIYF.

This clone turned up a few times. The gene calls are TRBV10-2 and TRBJ1-2, with 7 positions matching TRBD1. Germline V gene sequence: CDR1 WSHSY, CDR2 SAAADI. CDR3 length equals 13 residues. J lost 7 bases, V lost 7 bases, and 9 bases had no gene match. The CDR3 nucleotides read TGCGCCAGCACTCAAGACAGGGATCTTGGCTACACCTTC. Translation: CASTQDRDLGYTF.

In DNA, the CDR3 is TGTGCCAGCAAGTATCTCCCCGGGATGAACACTGAAGCTTTCTTT. Residues: CASKYLPGMNTEAFF. This rearrangement joins TRBV27 to TRBJ1-1; D gene ambiguous. V lost 7 bases to trimming and J lost 0 bases, with 15 bases between them. The CDR3 sequence is 15 residues long. Per the germline V gene, CDR1 is MNHEY and CDR2 is SMNVEV (reference sequence).

CDR3 bases: TGTGCCAGCAGTCGAGCGGGGAAGGAAGAGACCCAGTACTTC. Its protein is CASSRAGKEETQYF. The gene calls are TRBV6-5 and TRBJ2-5; 7 bases fit TRBD2. The germline V gene has CDR1 MNHEY and CDR2 SVGAGI. Unmatched junction bases numbered 6, after V lost 5 bases and J lost 3 bases. This CDR3 is built from 14 residues.

This sequence joins TRBV27 and TRBJ2-3, with 8 bases fitting TRBD1. The germline V gene has CDR1 MNHEY and CDR2 SMNVEV (reference sequence). Trimming cost V 8 bases and J 6 bases; bases outside gene matches: 10. The CDR3 spans 14 residues. The CDR3: CASPGQVSPDTQYF. For the CDR3, the DNA is TGTGCCAGCCCGGGACAGGTGTCGCCGGATACGCAGTATTTT.

V is TRBV20-1 and J is TRBJ2-3; D gene uncertain. V was clipped by 2 bases and J by 8 bases, with 8 bases between them. The CDR3 is 11 amino acids. Germline lookup yields CDR1 DFQATT and CDR2 SNEGSKA (reference sequence). CDR3 region: CSARLIGTQYF. The CDR3 nucleotides are TGCAGTGCTAGATTAATCGGTACGCAGTATTTT.

V is TRBV3-1 (or the pseudogene TRBV3-2) and J is TRBJ2-7; D possibly corresponds to TRBD2 (6 bases). This CDR3 spans 18 amino acids. Germline V gene data show CDR1 as LGHDT and CDR2 as YNNKEL (reference sequence). The V end lost 4 bases, the J end lost 4 bases, and 26 bases lay between the germline ends. The CDR3 sequence: CASSPAVFAGHAFYEQYV. The CDR3 nucleotides read TGTGCCAGCAGCCCCGCAGTATTTGCGGGGCATGCATTTTACGAGCAGTACGTC.